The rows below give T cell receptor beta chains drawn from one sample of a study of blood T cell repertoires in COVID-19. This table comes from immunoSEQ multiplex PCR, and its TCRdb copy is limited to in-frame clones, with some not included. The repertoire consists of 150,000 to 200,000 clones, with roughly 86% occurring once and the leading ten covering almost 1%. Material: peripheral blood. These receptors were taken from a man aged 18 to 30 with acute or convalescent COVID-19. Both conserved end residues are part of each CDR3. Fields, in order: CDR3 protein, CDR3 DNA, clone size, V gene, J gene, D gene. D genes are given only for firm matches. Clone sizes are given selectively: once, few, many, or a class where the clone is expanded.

CDR3 protein: CASSVGQPQETQYF
CDR3 DNA: TGTGCCAGCAGTGTGGGACAGCCCCAAGAGACCCAGTACTTC
clone size: .
V gene: TRBV28
J gene: TRBJ2-5
D gene: TRBD1

CDR3 protein: CASLASGNTIYF
CDR3 DNA: TGTGCCAGCCTGGCCTCTGGAAACACCATATATTTT
clone size: .
V gene: TRBV7-9
J gene: TRBJ1-3
D gene: .

CDR3 protein: CASSRDGTGTYEQYF
CDR3 DNA: TGTGCCAGCAGCCGCGACGGGACAGGGACCTACGAGCAGTACTTC
clone size: .
V gene: TRBV7-3
J gene: TRBJ2-7
D gene: TRBD1

CDR3 protein: CASSHSGGNTGELFF
CDR3 DNA: TGCGCCAGCAGCCACAGCGGGGGGAACACCGGGGAGCTGTTTTTT
clone size: .
V gene: TRBV4-1
J gene: TRBJ2-2
D gene: TRBD2

CDR3 protein: CASGFEISYNEQFF
CDR3 DNA: TGTGCTAGTGGTTTTGAGATCTCCTACAATGAGCAGTTCTTC
clone size: .
V gene: TRBV12-5
J gene: TRBJ2-1
D gene: .

CDR3 protein: CAWNTQGAGNTIYF
CDR3 DNA: TGTGCCTGGAACACACAGGGGGCTGGAAACACCATATATTTT
clone size: .
V gene: TRBV30
J gene: TRBJ1-3
D gene: TRBD1

CDR3 protein: CASSLHRPGTQYF
CDR3 DNA: TGTGCCAGCAGCCTCCACCGGCCGGGTACGCAGTATTTT
clone size: .
V gene: TRBV12-3/TRBV12-4
J gene: TRBJ2-3
D gene: .

CDR3 protein: CSASLADTQYF
CDR3 DNA: TGCAGTGCTAGCTTAGCAGATACGCAGTATTTT
clone size: once
V gene: TRBV20-1
J gene: TRBJ2-3
D gene: .

CDR3 protein: CASSPTDPRDGYTF
CDR3 DNA: TGTGCCAGCTCACCGACAGACCCCCGGGATGGCTACACCTTC
clone size: .
V gene: TRBV18
J gene: TRBJ1-2
D gene: .

CDR3 protein: CASTRSPGATSGNTIYF
CDR3 DNA: TGTGCCAGCACACGGTCTCCGGGAGCCACCTCTGGAAACACCATATATTTT
clone size: .
V gene: TRBV28
J gene: TRBJ1-3
D gene: .

CDR3 protein: CASSLGVGQDSEQYF
CDR3 DNA: TGTGCCAGCAGCTTAGGCGTTGGACAGGATTCCGAGCAGTACTTC
clone size: .
V gene: TRBV7-9
J gene: TRBJ2-7
D gene: TRBD1

CDR3 protein: CASSWTGADEQYF
CDR3 DNA: TGTGCCAGCAGCTGGACAGGGGCGGACGAGCAGTACTTC
clone size: .
V gene: TRBV6-5
J gene: TRBJ2-7
D gene: TRBD1

CDR3 protein: CASSQDDSPNYGYTF
CDR3 DNA: TGCGCCAGCAGCCAAGATGACAGCCCTAACTATGGCTACACCTTC
clone size: few
V gene: TRBV4-1
J gene: TRBJ1-2
D gene: .

CDR3 protein: CASSPSGLRAAQYF
CDR3 DNA: TGTGCCAGCAGCCCCTCGGGACTGCGGGCGGCCCAGTACTTC
clone size: .
V gene: TRBV7-8
J gene: TRBJ2-5
D gene: .

CDR3 protein: CASSQLGGRSYNEQFF
CDR3 DNA: TGTGCCAGCAGCCAACTAGGGGGACGCTCCTACAATGAGCAGTTCTTC
clone size: .
V gene: TRBV3-1/TRBV3-2
J gene: TRBJ2-1
D gene: .

CDR3 protein: CASSQVTGGEDTDTQYF
CDR3 DNA: TGTGCCAGCAGCCAAGTTACAGGGGGAGAAGACACAGATACGCAGTATTTT
clone size: once
V gene: TRBV13
J gene: TRBJ2-3
D gene: TRBD1

CDR3 protein: CASSPGTLRTDTQYF
CDR3 DNA: TGTGCCAGCTCCCCCGGGACTCTCCGGACAGATACGCAGTATTTT
clone size: .
V gene: TRBV18
J gene: TRBJ2-3
D gene: .

CDR3 protein: CASSFNTALEAFF
CDR3 DNA: TGCGCCAGCAGCTTTAACACAGCCCTTGAAGCTTTCTTT
clone size: .
V gene: TRBV5-1
J gene: TRBJ1-1
D gene: .

CDR3 protein: CASRGQGIGELFF
CDR3 DNA: TGTGCCAGCAGGGGGCAGGGGATCGGGGAGCTGTTTTTT
clone size: .
V gene: TRBV7-3
J gene: TRBJ2-2
D gene: .

CDR3 protein: CASSGPEGKLFF
CDR3 DNA: TGCGCCAGCAGCGGACCTGAGGGAAAACTGTTTTTT
clone size: .
V gene: TRBV5-1
J gene: TRBJ1-4
D gene: .

CDR3 protein: CASSTGGASSVLHF
CDR3 DNA: TGTGCCAGCAGTACGGGGGGAGCCTCTTCGGTCCTCCACTTT
clone size: .
V gene: TRBV6-2/TRBV6-3
J gene: TRBJ1-6
D gene: .

CDR3 protein: CATRDAGFADTQYF
CDR3 DNA: TGTGCCACCAGAGATGCAGGGTTTGCAGATACGCAGTATTTT
clone size: .
V gene: TRBV24-1
J gene: TRBJ2-3
D gene: .

CDR3 protein: CASSYSTGHLYYEQYF
CDR3 DNA: TGTGCCAGCAGTTACTCGACGGGTCATCTTTACTACGAGCAGTACTTC
clone size: .
V gene: TRBV6-5
J gene: TRBJ2-7
D gene: .

CDR3 protein: CASSLRGTGISEQYF
CDR3 DNA: TGTGCCAGCTCACTACGTGGGACAGGGATTTCCGAGCAGTACTTC
clone size: once
V gene: TRBV18
J gene: TRBJ2-7
D gene: TRBD1

CDR3 protein: CSVEAGFSGNTIYF
CDR3 DNA: TGCAGCGTTGAGGCAGGCTTCTCTGGAAACACCATATATTTT
clone size: .
V gene: TRBV29-1
J gene: TRBJ1-3
D gene: .

CDR3 protein: CASSSTGDTGELFF
CDR3 DNA: TGCGCCAGCAGCTCGACAGGGGACACCGGGGAGCTGTTTTTT
clone size: .
V gene: TRBV5-1
J gene: TRBJ2-2
D gene: TRBD1

CDR3 protein: CASSLGTGSLSTDTQYF
CDR3 DNA: TGTGCCAGTAGTTTGGGGACAGGGAGCCTTAGCACAGATACGCAGTATTTT
clone size: .
V gene: TRBV19
J gene: TRBJ2-3
D gene: TRBD1

CDR3 protein: CASSNSGGARNEQFF
CDR3 DNA: TGTGCCAGCAGTAATAGCGGGGGGGCCCGAAATGAGCAGTTCTTC
clone size: few
V gene: TRBV6-5
J gene: TRBJ2-1
D gene: TRBD2

CDR3 protein: CASSGRQGVKIAEAFF
CDR3 DNA: TGTGCCAGCAGCGGACGACAGGGTGTAAAAATCGCTGAAGCTTTCTTT
clone size: .
V gene: TRBV9
J gene: TRBJ1-1
D gene: TRBD1

CDR3 protein: CASSFPGHKVDSPLHF
CDR3 DNA: TGTGCCAGCAGTTTCCCCGGACACAAAGTAGATTCACCCCTCCACTTT
clone size: .
V gene: TRBV28
J gene: TRBJ1-6
D gene: .

CDR3 protein: CASSPGTGDEKLFF
CDR3 DNA: TGCGCCAGCAGCCCCGGGACAGGGGATGAAAAACTGTTTTTT
clone size: .
V gene: TRBV5-1
J gene: TRBJ1-4
D gene: TRBD1

CDR3 protein: CASSYGDRGEKLFF
CDR3 DNA: TGTGCCAGCAGCTACGGAGACAGGGGCGAAAAACTGTTTTTT
clone size: .
V gene: TRBV7-9
J gene: TRBJ1-4
D gene: TRBD1

CDR3 protein: CASSSQENTEAFF
CDR3 DNA: TGTGCCAGCAGCTCACAGGAGAACACTGAAGCTTTCTTT
clone size: once
V gene: TRBV11-2
J gene: TRBJ1-1
D gene: .

CDR3 protein: CASSGQGMEKLFF
CDR3 DNA: TGTGCCAGCAGTGGACAGGGTATGGAAAAACTGTTTTTT
clone size: .
V gene: TRBV2
J gene: TRBJ1-4
D gene: TRBD1

CDR3 protein: CASSWDGTGGSTDTQYF
CDR3 DNA: TGTGCCAGCAGCTGGGACGGGACAGGGGGCAGCACAGATACGCAGTATTTT
clone size: .
V gene: TRBV7-6
J gene: TRBJ2-3
D gene: TRBD1

CDR3 protein: CASSVRTGGLYEQYF
CDR3 DNA: TGTGCCAGCAGTGTCCGGACAGGGGGCCTTTACGAGCAGTACTTC
clone size: .
V gene: TRBV25-1
J gene: TRBJ2-7
D gene: TRBD1

CDR3 protein: CAWSREVSGYGYTF
CDR3 DNA: TGTGCCTGGAGTCGGGAGGTGTCGGGCTATGGCTACACCTTC
clone size: .
V gene: TRBV30
J gene: TRBJ1-2
D gene: .

CDR3 protein: CAISEDILRDSNYGYTF
CDR3 DNA: TGTGCCATCAGTGAGGACATTCTCCGGGACAGTAACTATGGCTACACCTTC
clone size: .
V gene: TRBV10-3
J gene: TRBJ1-2
D gene: TRBD1

CDR3 protein: CASSSTRTGQETQYF
CDR3 DNA: TGTGCCAGCAGCTCCACCCGGACAGGGCAAGAGACCCAGTACTTC
clone size: .
V gene: TRBV7-7
J gene: TRBJ2-5
D gene: TRBD1

CDR3 protein: CASTPPGGRYNEQFF
CDR3 DNA: TGTGCCAGCACCCCCCCGGGAGGGCGATACAATGAGCAGTTCTTC
clone size: .
V gene: TRBV6-5
J gene: TRBJ2-1
D gene: TRBD2

CDR3 protein: CASSWTEDTEAFF
CDR3 DNA: TGTGCCAGCAGCTGGACAGAAGACACTGAAGCTTTCTTT
clone size: .
V gene: TRBV7-9
J gene: TRBJ1-1
D gene: .

CDR3 protein: CASSLFRSMNTEAFF
CDR3 DNA: TGTGCCAGCAGCTTATTTCGCAGTATGAACACTGAAGCTTTCTTT
clone size: .
V gene: TRBV7-9
J gene: TRBJ1-1
D gene: .

CDR3 protein: CASSRDRPSTNEKLFF
CDR3 DNA: TGCGCCAGCAGCCGGGACAGGCCTTCAACTAATGAAAAACTGTTTTTT
clone size: .
V gene: TRBV5-1
J gene: TRBJ1-4
D gene: TRBD1

CDR3 protein: CASSGPSGGPRTGELFF
CDR3 DNA: TGTGCCAGCAGTGGCCCTAGCGGGGGGCCGAGGACCGGGGAGCTGTTTTTT
clone size: few
V gene: TRBV2
J gene: TRBJ2-2
D gene: TRBD2

CDR3 protein: CASSQDFLDSSYNEQFF
CDR3 DNA: TGTGCCAGCAGCCAAGATTTCCTGGACAGCTCCTACAATGAGCAGTTCTTC
clone size: once
V gene: TRBV14
J gene: TRBJ2-1
D gene: .

CDR3 protein: CASSIGQGGTEAFF
CDR3 DNA: TGTGCCAGTAGTATTGGACAGGGCGGCACTGAAGCTTTCTTT
clone size: .
V gene: TRBV19
J gene: TRBJ1-1
D gene: TRBD1

CDR3 protein: CASSLIGQGTYNEQFF
CDR3 DNA: TGTGCCAGCAGCTTAATAGGACAGGGAACCTACAATGAGCAGTTCTTC
clone size: .
V gene: TRBV7-3
J gene: TRBJ2-1
D gene: TRBD1

CDR3 protein: CAWDREANYGYTF
CDR3 DNA: TGTGCCTGGGACAGGGAAGCTAACTATGGCTACACCTTC
clone size: .
V gene: TRBV30
J gene: TRBJ1-2
D gene: TRBD1

CDR3 protein: CAWSDYAGGYFLYQETQYF
CDR3 DNA: TGTGCCTGGAGTGATTATGCGGGGGGTTATTTTTTGTACCAAGAGACCCAGTACTTC
clone size: .
V gene: TRBV30
J gene: TRBJ2-5
D gene: TRBD2

CDR3 protein: CASSYFLNREETQYF
CDR3 DNA: TGTGCCAGCAGTTACTTCCTAAACAGGGAAGAGACCCAGTACTTC
clone size: .
V gene: TRBV6-2/TRBV6-3
J gene: TRBJ2-5
D gene: .